Sequencing of this T cell receptor beta chain was carried out in a study of T cells in Graves' hyperthyroidism and ophthalmopathy. Whole-study findings and limits: The authors' 13 V-J model separated ophthalmopathy from stable hyperthyroidism.

Many counts were recorded for this clonotype. Its antigen is as yet unknown. Amplification of TCR beta CDR3 regions was performed using RNA transcripts as template. Researchers ran a first-round RT-PCR on the TCR CDR3 using the HTBI primer set. Each CDR3 protein is one row after TCRdb ran MiXCR on the multiplex PCR reads. The sample holds some 600,000 distinct CDR3 sequences, roughly 14% seen once. The CDR3 covers 14 residues. V gave up 6 bases and J gave up 0 bases, with 12 bases separating them. CDR1 is DFQATT and CDR2 is SNEGSKA in the germline V gene (reference sequence). This chain links TRBV20-1 with TRBJ2-4, with D perhaps given as TRBD1 or TRBD2 (5 bases each). The origin of this receptor is a woman in her twenties or thirties with Graves' hyperthyroidism that later progressed to Graves' ophthalmopathy. Sequencing used blood. The CDR3 DNA follows: TGCAGTGCCCGGGACGGACTAGCCAAAAACATTCAGTACTTC. It specifies CSARDGLAKNIQYF.